This TCR beta chain appears in the sequencing data of a study of blood T cells in healthy people across ages. Sample donors were healthy Caucasian individuals that came from Russia, aged roughly 6 to 100. A second PCR, run for roughly 7 to 11 cycles, used a sample-barcoded 5' primer plus a J-beta primer mix. MiXCR was run by TCRdb on the 5' RACE reads, yielding one entry per CDR3 protein. The sample holds 550,000 to 650,000 distinct CDR3 sequences, about 30% seen once. CDR3 length: 13 residues. The V end was cut by 3 bases, the J end by 6 bases, with 10 bases between. Germline values: CDR1 LGHNA, CDR2 YSLEER.

The TCR originated in a woman of 80 years or more in good health. This rearrangement joins TRBV4-3 to TRBJ2-3; no definite D call. Sequencing was done on a sample of blood. The CDR3 coding sequence is TGCGCCAGCAGCCACTCTAGAGTGGATACGCAGTATTTT. Translated, it gives CASSHSRVDTQYF.